Presented here are 9 T cell receptor beta chains from one specimen sequenced in a study of human T cells and chemical hapten exposure. Time point denoted: patch test 1, 2 weeks after DPC sensitization. This sample's treatment: therapeutic diphenylcyclopropenone sensitization with weekly scalp DPC. TCRdb recomputed calls from the RACE reads with MiXCR, one row per CDR3 protein. The sample shows roughly 160,000 distinct CDR3 sequences, approximately 14% of them seen only once. Material: whole blood, obtained in connection with sensitization to the hapten diphenylcyclopropenone (DPC). These receptors originate from a woman aged 25-40 years with alopecia areata. Some clones in this sample may be carry-over from other donors' samples.

In this sample, this clonotype turned up many times. A junction end diverges from the germline sequence, so it may reflect a read error. The rearrangement joins TRBV7-7 to TRBJ2-7, with 11 bases aligning to TRBD2. CDR1 and CDR2 (germline): SSHAT, FNYEAQ (reference sequence). The CDR3 consists of 14 residues. This chain's CDR3 is CASSPGLADYEQYF. CDR3 DNA sequence: TGTGCTAGCAGCCCGGGACTAGCGGATTACGAGCAGTACTTC.

The chain has TRBV2 and TRBJ2-2; D possibly uses TRBD1 or TRBD2 (5 bases each). The length of the CDR3 is 15 residues. The V end was cut by 2 bases, the J end by 1 base, with 8 bases between. Germline V CDR1 and CDR2: SNHLY, FYNNEI. In DNA form, the CDR3 reads TGTGCCAGCAGTGAACAGGGAGTGAACACCGGGGAGCTGTTTTTT. It codes for CASSEQGVNTGELFF.

This clonotype was observed a handful of times. J is TRBJ2-7 and V is TRBV5-1; D might be TRBD1 (6 bases). V dropped 3 bases and J dropped 1 base, with 17 bases sitting between them. The CDR3 runs to 16 residues. Germline values: CDR1 SGHRS, CDR2 YFSETQ. The CDR3 nucleotides are TGCGCCAGCAGCTCGATTACAGGGATCGGTTCCTACGAGCAGTACTTC. Its translation is CASSSITGIGSYEQYF.

This clonotype occurred a few times. The chain uses TRBV30 and TRBJ2-5; 10 nucleotides agree with TRBD2. The V segment lost 4 bases and the J segment 5 bases; nucleotides outside the gene matches: 4. Germline CDR1 GTSNPN, CDR2 SVGIG (reference sequence). This CDR3 comprises 13 residues. Written as DNA, the CDR3 is TGTGCCTGGACTAGCGGGAGTCGGGAGACCCAGTACTTC. This translates into CAWTSGSRETQYF.

This clonotype has at least ten counts. One junction end does not reproduce the germline sequence, and a read error may be involved. The chain joins TRBV11-2 to TRBJ2-7; 7 nucleotides line up with TRBD1. This CDR3 region has 12 residues. Germline CDR1 is SGHAT and CDR2 is FQNNGV. The CDR3 region has the DNA TGTGCCAGCAGCCTAGGGACAGCGCCTAAGGTTTTC. It yields the protein CASSLGTAPKVF.

This chain's CDR3 is CASSLSGSSYEQYF. The CDR3, as DNA: TGTGCCAGCAGCTTATCCGGGAGCTCCTACGAGCAGTACTTC. V and J are TRBV7-9 and TRBJ2-7; tentatively, D is TRBD2 (6 bases). CDR3 length: 14 amino acids. V was clipped by 2 bases and J by 0 bases, with 8 bases between them. From germline, CDR1 is SEHNR and CDR2 FQNEAQ (reference sequence).

V usage is TRBV7-9 and J usage is TRBJ2-3; 7 nucleotides match TRBD1. This CDR3 is 15 amino acids long. V lost 4 bases to trimming and J lost 4 bases; unmatched junction nucleotides: 8. The germline V gene encodes CDR1 SEHNR and CDR2 FQNEAQ (reference sequence). CDR3 nucleotides: TGTGCCAGCAGCTCCACGCCCGACAGGGCAGATACGCAGTATTTT. It specifies CASSSTPDRADTQYF.

V usage is TRBV6-5 and J usage is TRBJ1-6; perhaps TRBD1 as D (5 bases). Per the germline V gene, CDR1 is MNHEY and CDR2 is SVGAGI. The CDR3 is made up of 12 amino acids. Trimming cost V 6 bases and J 10 bases, with 10 bases left between them. CDR3 loop: CASRDGGSPLHF. The CDR3 nucleotides read TGTGCCAGCAGAGACGGGGGATCACCCCTCCACTTT.

This clonotype was observed at least ten times. The rearrangement uses TRBV19 and TRBJ1-2; TRBD1 agrees at 11 bases. With V trimmed by 6 bases and J by 1 base, 10 bases remained unmatched. CDR1 and CDR2 (germline): LNHDA, SQIVND (reference sequence). This CDR3 has 17 amino acids. The chain's CDR3 is CASRKQAGTGGNYGYTF. CDR3 nucleotide sequence: TGTGCCAGTAGGAAACAGGCCGGGACAGGGGGTAACTATGGCTACACCTTC. The entire variable domain, with the rest obtained from reference TRBV19 and TRBJ1-2, is as follows: DGGITQSPKYLFRKEGQNVTLSCEQNLNHDAMYWYRQDPGQGLRLIYYSQIVNDFQKGDIAEGYSVSREKKESFPLTVTSAQKNPTAFYLCASRKQAGTGGNYGYTFGSGTRLTVV.